This paragraph reports one T cell receptor beta chain. As yet, its antigen is unknown. This record comes from a study of early T cells in non-severe SARS-CoV-2 infection. Across the study: Whole-blood bulk RNA, unsorted, was sequenced, and chains were unpaired. Study-level results: Using VDJdb, the matching emphasized anti-spike CD8 responses while missing private and CD4 specificities.

The CDR3 has 10 amino acids. The library protocol tagged individual cDNA molecules with unique molecular identifiers. TCRdb reprocessed the 5' RACE reads with MiXCR, giving one entry per CDR3 protein. The table lists approximately 69,000 distinct CDR3 sequences, 12% of them singletons. This receptor was obtained from an adult who was a healthcare worker with PCR-confirmed SARS-CoV-2 infection or an uninfected control (not recorded which). The chain employs TRBV21-1 and TRBJ1-1. TRBV21-1 is a documented pseudogene. The sequenced sample consisted of whole blood. CDR3 bases: TGTGCCAGCAAGTCAGGCGGAGCTTTCTTT. Encoded protein: CASKSGGAFF.